These 21 T cell receptor beta chains were all obtained from the same sample, sequenced in a study of T cell responses to AZD1222 COVID-19 vaccine. The protocol was immunoSEQ multiplex PCR, while the TCRdb copy is restricted to in-frame clones and leaves out a portion. Among more than 85,000 clones, roughly 90% were seen once, and the ten largest hold roughly 13%. The source material was peripheral blood, sampled on day 0 of MenACWY control vaccination. All receptors come from an adult in good health.

The gene calls are TRBV3-1 (or the pseudogene TRBV3-2) and TRBJ1-2, with D unclear. V lost 1 base and J lost 2, with 8 bases in between. CDR3 length: 14 amino acids. The germline V gene has CDR1 LGHDT and CDR2 YNNKEL (reference sequence). CDR3 loop: CASSQANGNYGYTF. The CDR3 bases are TGTGCCAGCAGCCAAGCGAACGGGAACTATGGCTACACCTTC.

V and J are TRBV4-3 and TRBJ1-4; D might be TRBD1 (5 bases). Trimming removed 4 bases at V and 3 bases at J, with 12 bases between. Germline V gives CDR1 LGHNA, CDR2 YSLEER. The CDR3 spans 15 residues. CDR3 nucleotides: TGCGCCAGCAGCCGGGGGAGGAGAGCTAATGAAAAACTGTTTTTT. It codes for CASSRGRRANEKLFF.

This chain uses TRBV3-1 (or the pseudogene TRBV3-2) with TRBJ2-1, with 8 bases lining up with TRBD2. The CDR3 extends over 15 amino acids. Germline CDR1 and CDR2: LGHDT and YNNKEL (reference sequence). The J segment lost 8 bases and the V segment lost 10 bases, leaving 16 bases of the junction unmatched. In DNA form, the CDR3 reads TGTGCCACCATGGCAAGGGGGACTAGTTCACATGAGCAGTTCTTC. Its protein is CATMARGTSSHEQFF.

The chain links TRBV12-3 or TRBV12-4 to TRBJ1-1; D may be TRBD1 (5 bases). The V end lost 9 bases, the J end lost 4 bases, and 12 bases lay between the germline ends. The CDR3 is 12 residues long. CDR3 protein: CASAGRLTEAFF. CDR3 bases: TGTGCCAGTGCGGGGCGCCTCACTGAAGCTTTCTTT.

The chain joins TRBV7-9 to TRBJ2-7, with TRBD1 matching over 9 bases. The V gene's germline CDR1 is SEHNR and CDR2 FQNEAQ (reference sequence). The V segment lost 5 bases and the J segment 4 bases; nucleotides outside the gene matches: 12. The CDR3 is 16 residues long. The CDR3 DNA reads TGTGCCAGCAGCCGGACCCGGGACAGGGCGTTATACGAGCAGTACTTC. Protein sequence: CASSRTRDRALYEQYF.

This chain joins TRBV7-8 and TRBJ2-7, with TRBD2 matching 12 bases. Germline CDR1 and CDR2: SGHVS and FQNEAQ. This CDR3 spans 16 amino acids. The ends lost 2 bases at V and 6 bases at J; junction bases unmatched: 8. CDR3 DNA sequence: TGTGCCAGCAGCTTATTGACTAGCGGGAGCCCAGGCGAGCAGTACTTC. Protein product: CASSLLTSGSPGEQYF. The complete variable domain, with remaining parts taken from reference TRBV7-8 and TRBJ2-7, reads GAGVSQSPRYKVAKRGQDVALRCDPISGHVSLFWYQQALGQGPEFLTYFQNEAQLDKSGLPSDRFFAERPEGSVSTLKIQRTQQEDSAVYLCASSLLTSGSPGEQYFGPGTRLTVT.

The chain links TRBV7-6 to TRBJ2-3, with 12 positions matching TRBD2. The CDR3 length is 15 residues. V was clipped by 3 bases and J by 7 bases; unmatched bases: 5. From germline, CDR1 is SGHVS and CDR2 FNYEAQ. Written as DNA, the CDR3 is TGTGCCAGCAGCTTCGAACTAGCGGGGGGCCATACGCAGTATTTT. Translated: CASSFELAGGHTQYF.

The genes are TRBV7-2 and TRBJ1-1; possibly TRBD1 for D (5 bases). The CDR3 is made up of 13 amino acids. Germline V CDR1 and CDR2: SGHTA, FQGNSA. The germline V and J ends were trimmed by 4 bases and 7 bases, with 13 bases remaining between them. The CDR3 loop is CASSSQGNIEAFF. DNA for the CDR3: TGTGCCAGCAGCTCTCAGGGAAATATTGAAGCTTTCTTT.

V and J are TRBV19 and TRBJ1-1; maybe TRBD1 (6 bases). Germline assignment: CDR1 LNHDA and CDR2 SQIVND (reference sequence). Trimming stripped 5 bases from V and 5 bases from J, with 12 bases between. This CDR3 comprises 13 residues. The CDR3 spells CASSDTGRTEAFF. CDR3 coding DNA: TGTGCCAGTAGTGATACAGGGCGGACTGAAGCTTTCTTT. The entire variable domain, with the rest obtained from reference TRBV19 and TRBJ1-1, is as follows: DGGITQSPKYLFRKEGQNVTLSCEQNLNHDAMYWYRQDPGQGLRLIYYSQIVNDFQKGDIAEGYSVSREKKESFPLTVTSAQKNPTAFYLCASSDTGRTEAFFGQGTRLTVV.

The V and J genes are TRBV30 and TRBJ1-2; TRBD1 matches 10 bases. The ends lost 3 bases at V and 8 bases at J; junction bases unmatched: 12. This CDR3 is 15 amino acids long. From germline, CDR1 is GTSNPN and CDR2 SVGIG (reference sequence). In DNA, the CDR3 is TGTGCCTGGAGGAACGGCAGACAGGGGGCGATGGGCTACACCTTC. Protein product: CAWRNGRQGAMGYTF.

J is TRBJ1-5 and V is TRBV9; D perhaps matches TRBD1 (6 bases). V lost 5 bases and J lost 4, with 10 bases in between. CDR3 size: 13 residues. Germline CDR1 SGDLS, CDR2 YYNGEE. CDR3 sequence (DNA): TGTGCCAGCAGTACCCAGGGGAATCAGCCCCAGCATTTT. It encodes CASSTQGNQPQHF.

J is TRBJ1-2 and V is TRBV6-5, with D tentatively TRBD1 (6 bases). Germline values: CDR1 MNHEY, CDR2 SVGAGI. The length of the CDR3 is 14 residues. The germline V and J ends were trimmed by 6 bases and 7 bases, with 18 bases remaining between them. Here the CDR3 reads CASSSGPGASGYTF. In DNA form, the CDR3 reads TGTGCCAGCAGCTCAGGGCCAGGGGCATCTGGCTACACCTTC.

The count of this clone is one. This chain connects TRBV6-5 to TRBJ1-5; D call uncertain. The CDR3 is 13 amino acids. Germline V gene lookup returns CDR1 MNHEY and CDR2 SVGAGI. V was trimmed by 8 bases and J by 1 base, leaving 9 bases between them. Here the CDR3 reads CASALRSNQPQHF. CDR3 nucleotide sequence: TGTGCCAGCGCACTTAGGAGCAATCAGCCCCAGCATTTT.

The chain is built from TRBV7-8 and TRBJ2-1; a possible D gene is TRBD1 (6 bases). This CDR3 is 15 amino acids long. Trimming stripped 4 bases from V and 4 bases from J, with 14 bases between. Germline CDR1 is SGHVS and CDR2 is FQNEAQ. The CDR3 spells CASSSAGQPYNEQFF. CDR3 DNA sequence: TGTGCCAGCAGCTCCGCTGGACAGCCTTACAATGAGCAGTTCTTC.

The chain is built from TRBV28 and TRBJ2-2; 15 bases match TRBD2. V lost 4 bases, J lost 4 bases, and 10 bases stayed unmatched. Germline V gene lookup returns CDR1 MDHEN and CDR2 SYDVKM. The CDR3 has 19 residues. CDR3 loop: CASSSRTSGGAYSTGELFF. As DNA, the CDR3 is TGTGCCAGCAGTTCCAGGACTAGCGGGGGGGCCTATAGCACCGGGGAGCTGTTTTTT.

The chain uses TRBV18 and TRBJ2-2; 8 nucleotides align to TRBD2. This CDR3 is built from 15 residues. Germline trimming cut 2 bases from V and 6 bases from J; bases unmatched to any gene: 5. Germline-derived CDR1 and CDR2 are KGHSH and LQKENI. The CDR3 bases are TGTGCCAGCTCACCATCCCGGGAGGGCCCCGGGGAGCTGTTTTTT. It is translated as CASSPSREGPGELFF.

The chain has TRBV4-3 and TRBJ2-1; possibly TRBD1 or TRBD2 for D (6 bases each). This CDR3 is 14 amino acids long. Between the trimmed V and J ends, which lost 7 bases and 6 bases, there was a span of 16 bases. Germline-derived CDR1 and CDR2 are LGHNA and YSLEER. The CDR3 nucleotides read TGCGCCAGCAAGGGGGAACGGGAGTCCAATGAGCAGTTCTTC. Translation gives CASKGERESNEQFF.

Only a few counts were recorded for this clone. The chain joins TRBV6-2 or TRBV6-3 to TRBJ2-3; 11 bases fit TRBD2. V shed 5 bases, J shed 4 bases, and the junction held 5 bases outside the gene matches. Germline-derived CDR1 and CDR2 are MNHEY and SVGEGT. This CDR3 spans 15 amino acids. The CDR3 coding sequence is TGTGCCAGCAGTGTTAGCGGGGGGGCAGCAGATACGCAGTATTTT. Its protein is CASSVSGGAADTQYF.

The rearrangement links TRBV9 to TRBJ2-1; D call uncertain. The germline V gene encodes CDR1 SGDLS and CDR2 YYNGEE. The CDR3 has 13 residues. Trimming pared 7 bases from V and 6 bases from J, leaving 14 bases between. For the CDR3, the DNA is TGTGCCAGCGGGAAGTCTACGGGCAATGAGCAGTTCTTC. Its translation is CASGKSTGNEQFF.

The chain couples TRBV18 to TRBJ2-7; possibly TRBD1 for D (6 bases). This CDR3 is built from 15 residues. Trimming removed 4 bases at V and 0 bases at J, with 13 bases between. Germline V gives CDR1 KGHSH, CDR2 LQKENI. CDR3 protein: CASSLSEDSSYEQYF. The CDR3 region has the DNA TGTGCCAGCTCACTTTCCGAGGACAGCTCCTACGAGCAGTACTTC.

In its sample, this clone was seen once. Germline and junction disagree at one end, which may indicate a read error. V usage is TRBV6-5 and J usage is TRBJ2-7; 7 bases fit TRBD1. Per germline, CDR1 MNHEY and CDR2 SVGAGI. The CDR3 spans 15 residues. DNA for the CDR3: TGTGCCAGCAGATACTCGGGACAGAGCTTTAAAGAGCAGTACTTC. As protein: CASRYSGQSFKEQYF.